The 23 T cell receptor beta chains listed next were all sequenced from one sample in a study of T cell clonality in common variable immunodeficiency. The data were produced by immunoSEQ multiplex PCR, yet TCRdb's version contains in-frame clones alone and is incomplete. The table lists some 80,000 clones, with no singletons. Sequenced sample: peripheral blood mononuclear cells. These receptors were taken from a person aged 18-70 years in good health.

This clone was recorded many times. The sequenced fragment ends 3 residues before the CDR3 boundary, so the rest is inferred from the germline J gene. The chain recombines TRBV29-1 with TRBJ1-1; D is possibly TRBD1 (5 bases). This CDR3 region has 15 residues. Germline-derived CDR1 and CDR2 are SQVTM and ANQGSEA. Trimming took 6 bases from V and 0 from J, leaving 17 bases between them. The CDR3 loop reads CSVSAGTVMNTEAFF. The covered CDR3 bases are TGCAGCGTCTCCGCAGGGACTGTGATGAACACTGAA.

This clone was detected ten times or more. The CDR3 is cut off 3 residues early in the read; its end comes from the germline J gene. This rearrangement joins TRBV3-1 (or the pseudogene TRBV3-2) to TRBJ2-7; 11 bases are shared with TRBD2. J lost 1 base, V lost 0 bases, and 14 bases had no gene match. The germline V gene has CDR1 LGHDT and CDR2 YNNKEL (reference sequence). The CDR3 contains 20 residues. The CDR3 bases that were read are TGTGCCAGCAGCCAAGATCGGGAACTAGCGGGAGTGGGGCATTCCTACGAG. Translation gives CASSQDRELAGVGHSYE. From start to end, the CDR3 is CASSQDRELAGVGHSYEQYF.

This clone has at least ten counts. The CDR3 end is not reached by the read, which stops 3 residues before it; the germline J gene fills it in. The J gene is TRBJ2-3, the V gene TRBV20-1; D remains ambiguous. The length of the CDR3 is 16 residues. Germline V gene data show CDR1 as DFQATT and CDR2 as SNEGSKA (reference sequence). Between the trimmed V and J ends, which lost 1 base and 2 bases, there was a span of 16 bases. CDR3 region: CSARVGSTPATDTQYF. The CDR3 DNA, read in part, is TGCAGTGCTAGAGTAGGGTCAACCCCAGCCACAGATACG.

This clone has ten or more counts. The CDR3 is cut off 3 residues early in the read; its end comes from the germline J gene. V is TRBV5-4 and J is TRBJ2-1; 8 positions match TRBD2. From germline, CDR1 is SGHNT and CDR2 YYREEE (reference sequence). The CDR3 runs to 14 residues. Unmatched junction bases numbered 8, after V lost 6 bases and J lost 6 bases. The CDR3 loop reads CASTRRLAGNEQFF. The CDR3 bases that were read are TGTGCCAGCACCCGTCGGCTAGCGGGCAATGAG. The full variable domain, its missing parts supplied by reference TRBV5-4 and TRBJ2-1, is ETGVTQSPTHLIKTRGQQVTLRCSSQSGHNTVSWYQQALGQGPQFIFQYYREEENGRGNFPPRFSGLQFPNYSSELNVNALELDDSALYLCASTRRLAGNEQFFGPGTRLTVL.

Partial CDR3 DNA: TGCAGTGCTACTAGCGGGAACTACAATGAG. Translating gives CSATSGNYNE. The whole CDR3 sequence is CSATSGNYNEQFF. The chain is built from TRBV20-1 and TRBJ2-1; TRBD2 matches 9 bases. The read gets to within 3 residues of the CDR3 end, and the germline J gene fills in the rest. V trimming: 4 bases; J trimming: 3 bases; junction bases outside the gene matches: 1. Germline lookup yields CDR1 DFQATT and CDR2 SNEGSKA (reference sequence). The CDR3 has 13 residues.

This clone was seen repeatedly, ten times or more. From the germline J gene comes the end of the CDR3, since the read stops 3 residues before it. The rearrangement links TRBV30 to TRBJ2-5, with TRBD1 matching over 7 bases. V lost 2 bases, J lost 5 bases, and 5 bases stayed unmatched. CDR1 is GTSNPN, CDR2 SVGIG, per germline (reference sequence). The CDR3 has 13 amino acids. CDR3 region: CAWSLGGWETQYF. CDR3 bases read: TGTGCCTGGAGTCTAGGGGGCTGGGAGACC.

This clone was recorded many times. The read ends 3 residues before the CDR3 terminus; that terminus is restored from the germline J gene. V usage is TRBV5-6 and J usage is TRBJ1-1, with D possibly being TRBD1 (6 bases). Germline values: CDR1 SGHDT, CDR2 YYEEEE. CDR3 size: 11 residues. The sequenced part of the CDR3 DNA is TGTGCCAGCAGCTTCATGGGGGCG. This codes for CASSFMGA. The whole CDR3 protein reads CASSFMGAAFF.

This clone was seen repeatedly, ten times or more. The sequence runs out 3 residues before the end of the CDR3; the remainder is reconstructed from the germline J gene. The chain carries TRBV20-1 and TRBJ2-2; 8 nucleotides align to TRBD2. CDR1 is DFQATT, CDR2 SNEGSKA, per germline (reference sequence). The CDR3 is 17 residues long. V was clipped by 2 bases and J by 5 bases; unmatched bases: 13. CDR3 in amino acids: CSARRSESGSGTGELFF. The sequenced CDR3 bases are TGCAGTGCTAGAAGGAGTGAGAGCGGGAGCGGTACCGGGGAG.

This clone showed up many times. The read terminates 3 residues ahead of where the CDR3 ends, so the germline J gene completes it. The chain couples TRBV9 to TRBJ2-1, with 7 bases matching TRBD1. The germline gives CDR1 SGDLS, CDR2 YYNGEE. CDR3 length equals 15 residues. V was clipped by 2 bases and J by 6 bases; unmatched bases: 8. The covered CDR3 bases are TGTGCCAGCAGCGTGGGACAGCCAGCCATCAATGAG. Protein sequence: CASSVGQPAINE. The whole CDR3 reads CASSVGQPAINEQFF.

In its sample, this clone was seen many times. The read ends 3 residues before the CDR3 terminus; that terminus is restored from the germline J gene. The chain carries TRBV19 and TRBJ1-5; D gene unclear. CDR1 is LNHDA, CDR2 SQIVND, per germline (reference sequence). The V end lost 2 bases, the J end lost 2 bases, and 10 bases lay between the germline ends. The CDR3 covers 15 residues. CDR3 protein: CASSISGEGNQPQHF. The covered CDR3 bases are TGTGCCAGTAGTATATCCGGGGAGGGCAATCAGCCC.

At least ten counts were recorded for this clone. Here the CDR3 reads CASSVLPGELFF. The DNA read from the CDR3 is TGCGCCAGCAGTGTTCTCCCCGGGGAG. The rearrangement uses TRBV10-1 and TRBJ2-2; D uncertain. The CDR3 extends 3 residues past the end of the read, so its final part is completed from the germline J gene. Trimming took 4 bases from V and 6 from J, leaving 6 bases between them. Germline values: CDR1 WNHNN, CDR2 SYGVQD (reference sequence). This CDR3 contains 12 residues.

This clone was seen repeatedly, ten times or more. The read terminates 3 residues ahead of where the CDR3 ends, so the germline J gene completes it. This sequence joins TRBV20-1 and TRBJ1-1; D unclear. The CDR3 spans 14 residues. The V end was cut by 1 base, the J end by 1 base, with 10 bases between. In germline, CDR1 is DFQATT, CDR2 SNEGSKA (reference sequence). CDR3 bases read: TGCAGTGCTAGAGCGACTACAGCGAACACTGAA. Amino acids: CSARATTANTE. In full, the CDR3 reads CSARATTANTEAFF.

This clone appeared many times. The read is 3 residues too short to cover the CDR3 end, so that end is filled in from the germline J gene. The chain has TRBV7-2 and TRBJ2-7; D is possibly TRBD1 (6 bases). Germline CDR1 reads SGHTA; CDR2 reads FQGNSA. The CDR3 length is 14 residues. V was shortened by 6 bases and J by 2 bases, with 14 bases between the two germline ends. CDR3 bases read: TGTGCCAGCAGTTCGAACAGGGCGGCCTACGAG. This codes for CASSSNRAAYE. The whole CDR3 reads CASSSNRAAYEQYF.

This clone was seen at least ten times. The read terminates 3 residues before the CDR3 end, so the remaining end is supplied by the germline J gene. V and J are TRBV20-1 and TRBJ2-7; 9 positions agree with TRBD1. V lost 5 bases and J lost 1; bases outside the gene matches: 6. The CDR3 spans 14 residues. Germline CDR1 is DFQATT and CDR2 is SNEGSKA (reference sequence). This CDR3 reads CSASWTGASYEQYF. The DNA read from the CDR3 is TGCAGTGCTTCCTGGACAGGGGCTTCCTACGAG.

This clone came up many times. The observed sequence ends 3 residues before the CDR3 terminus, with the missing tail filled in from the germline J gene. V usage is TRBV7-8 and J usage is TRBJ2-1, with TRBD2 as a possible D gene (5 bases). The CDR3 is made up of 16 amino acids. The germline V gene encodes CDR1 SGHVS and CDR2 FQNEAQ. V dropped 5 bases and J dropped 3 bases, with 17 bases sitting between them. The covered CDR3 bases are TGTGCCAGCAGCCCTAACAATCGGGGTCTCTACAATGAG. Encoded protein: CASSPNNRGLYNE. The whole CDR3 region reads CASSPNNRGLYNEQFF.

For this clone: Read sequence stops 3 residues before the CDR3 end, and the germline J gene provides the missing end. J is TRBJ1-5 and V is TRBV20-1, with 8 bases fitting TRBD1. Germline V gives CDR1 DFQATT, CDR2 SNEGSKA (reference sequence). This CDR3 spans 14 amino acids. V shed 5 bases, J shed 3 bases, and the junction held 6 bases outside the gene matches. CDR3 DNA (partial): TGCAGTGCTCCAGGGGGCCTGAACAATCAGCCC. Amino acid sequence: CSAPGGLNNQP. The CDR3 in its entirety is CSAPGGLNNQPQHF.

This clone was seen many times. The read stops 3 residues short of the end of the CDR3; the missing end is completed from the germline J gene. The V and J genes are TRBV29-1 and TRBJ1-1; D is possibly TRBD1 (5 bases). The germline V gene has CDR1 SQVTM and CDR2 ANQGSEA. The CDR3 has 13 amino acids. The sequenced CDR3 bases are TGCAGCGTTGGACAGCGAACGGCCGCAGCA. Protein sequence: CSVGQRTAAA. The entire CDR3 protein is CSVGQRTAAAAFF.

This clone has at least ten counts. The sequenced fragment ends 3 residues before the CDR3 boundary, so the rest is inferred from the germline J gene. The chain couples TRBV30 to TRBJ2-7; D remains unclear. The CDR3 totals 14 residues. V dropped 4 bases and J dropped 4 bases, with 17 bases sitting between them. Germline V gives CDR1 GTSNPN, CDR2 SVGIG (reference sequence). CDR3 amino acids: CAWKGSFLGYEQYF. CDR3 DNA, as far as it was read: TGTGCCTGGAAAGGTTCCTTCTTAGGGTACGAG.

The table lists this clone with a few counts. Coverage ceases 3 residues before the CDR3 finishes, and the germline J gene fills in the end. The chain uses TRBV30 and TRBJ2-7; the match to TRBD1 covers 8 bases. The trim removed 3 bases at V and 5 bases at J, leaving 9 bases unmatched. Germline V CDR1 and CDR2: GTSNPN, SVGIG (reference sequence). The CDR3 has 14 amino acids. The sequenced CDR3 bases are TGTGCCTGGAGCCCCCGACAGGGGAGAGACGAG. Protein sequence: CAWSPRQGRDE. Given in full, the CDR3 is CAWSPRQGRDEQYF.

This clone was observed many times. The DNA read from the CDR3 is TGTGCCAGCAGCTCCCAATACGAG. Translating gives CASSSQYE. The whole CDR3 reads CASSSQYEQYF. This chain connects TRBV5-5 to TRBJ2-7; unclear D gene. The sequence runs out 3 residues before the end of the CDR3; the remainder is reconstructed from the germline J gene. The V gene's germline CDR1 is SGHKS and CDR2 YYEKEE (reference sequence). Trimming pared 3 bases from V and 4 bases from J, leaving 5 bases between. This CDR3 contains 11 residues.

In this sample, this clone turned up many times. The CDR3 end is not reached by the read, which stops 3 residues before it; the germline J gene fills it in. The chain employs TRBV19 and TRBJ2-1, with 13 bases identical to TRBD2. The CDR3 has 16 residues. The trim removed 5 bases at V and 7 bases at J, leaving 8 bases unmatched. Germline V CDR1 and CDR2: LNHDA, SQIVND (reference sequence). The CDR3 sequence is CASSGEGLAGMNEQFF. The CDR3 DNA, read in part, is TGTGCCAGTAGTGGGGAGGGACTAGCGGGAATGAATGAG.

The table lists this clone with many counts. Coverage ceases 3 residues before the CDR3 finishes, and the germline J gene fills in the end. V is TRBV20-1 and J is TRBJ2-1, with no clear D. The germline CDR1 and CDR2 sequences are DFQATT and SNEGSKA (reference sequence). The V end was cut by 1 base, the J end by 0 bases, with 7 bases between. The CDR3 contains 14 residues. The sequenced part of the CDR3 DNA is TGCAGTGCTAGAGCGCGCGGCTCCTACAATGAG. Translation: CSARARGSYNE. The CDR3 in its entirety is CSARARGSYNEQFF.

This clone was counted between two and nine times. Read sequence stops 3 residues before the CDR3 end, and the germline J gene provides the missing end. This sequence joins TRBV11-3 and TRBJ1-1; D call uncertain. The CDR3 spans 14 residues. The ends were cut back, 3 bases at V and 5 bases at J, with 13 bases in the middle. The germline V gene encodes CDR1 SGHNT and CDR2 YENEEA. This CDR3 is CASSLGPLPTEAFF. The sequenced part of the CDR3 DNA is TGTGCCAGCAGCTTGGGCCCTCTCCCAACTGAA. Supplemented by reference TRBV11-3 and TRBJ1-1, the full variable domain reads EAGVVQSPRYKIIEKKQPVAFWCNPISGHNTLYWYLQNLGQGPELLIRYENEEAVDDSQLPKDRFSAERLKGVDSTLKIQPAELGDSAVYLCASSLGPLPTEAFFGQGTRLTVV.